This TCR beta chain was identified during a study of blood T cell repertoires in COVID-19. Study context: Samples representing acute and convalescent COVID-19 were sourced from the United States, Italy and Spain. Sources were T cells, B-cell-depleted T cells, or PBMCs; the material itself was cDNA or gDNA.

The CDR3 totals 15 residues. The germline V gene has CDR1 MNHEY and CDR2 SVGEGT. Between the trimmed V and J ends, which lost 6 bases and 2 bases, there was a span of 14 bases. Produced via immunoSEQ multiplex PCR; TCRdb's table is partial and in-frame only. The sample has 150,000 to 200,000 clones; about 81% are singletons. The specimen sequenced was peripheral blood. The chain couples TRBV6-2 or TRBV6-3 to TRBJ1-5; weak D call: TRBD1 (5 bases). This receptor was identified in a man in his 60s with active or convalescent COVID-19. This chain's CDR3 is CASSQRVGGNQPQHF. The DNA of the CDR3 is TGTGCCAGCAGCCAACGGGTAGGGGGCAATCAGCCCCAGCATTTT.